The source of this T cell receptor (beta chain) is a study of response to subunit inactivated influenza vaccine (dated by TCRdb to between 2017 and 2018). Study-wide context: To follow how T cells responded to a trivalent subunit inactivated influenza vaccine, the researchers relied on deep quantitative profiling of the T cell receptor repertoire.

Libraries came from RT-PCR. The data were produced on an Illumina HiSeq 2500. Using fastp at Q25 and MiXCR, TCRdb reprocessed the public reads and kept productive beta chains. Each CDR3 protein appears once, grouped with its most common genes and DNA. The sample includes hundreds of thousands of distinct CDR3 sequences, with approximately 10% observed a single time. The ten top clones hold about an eighth of the sample. About this clonotype: Its antigen is unknown. Base qualities were left out, and no much larger clone turns up one base away.

As encoded in the germline V gene, CDR1 is SGHRS while CDR2 is YFSETQ. V was cut back by 3 bases and J by 0 bases, leaving a gap of 15 bases between them. The CDR3 measures 17 amino acids from cysteine to phenylalanine. CDR3 DNA only is kept here, 51 bases in frame from base 1. Overall study results and their limits: It was suggested by the authors that each seasonal influenza vaccination may recruit only a limited number of new T cells.

The time point label of this sample denotes: 45 to 50 days after influenza vaccine administration. The clonotype was recovered from a man aged 45-60 years who received an inactivated influenza vaccine. Donor details come from another sample of the same person, matched by shared clones. The sample in question was PBMCs from blood, obtained 40 to 50 days after vaccination. This receptor chain uses TRBV5-1 and TRBJ2-2, with a weak D call of TRBD1 (6 bases match). The CDR3 loop reads CASSSIARGANTGELFF. The nucleotide sequence is given as TGCGCCAGCAGCTCGATTGCCAGGGGCGCGAACACCGGGGAGCTGTTTTTT. The full variable domain, completed from the reference TRBV5-1 and TRBJ2-2 proteins outside the CDR3, reads KAGVTQTPRYLIKTRGQQVTLSCSPISGHRSVSWYQQTPGQGLQFLFEYFSETQRNKGNFPGRFSGRQFSNSRSEMNVSTLELGDSALYLCASSSIARGANTGELFFGEGSRLTVL.